Following are 18 T cell receptor beta chains from one sample sequenced in a study of OX40 agonist ivuxolimab in advanced cancers. The repertoire was sequenced with immunoSEQ multiplex PCR; TCRdb's copy has only in-frame clones and lacks some. The sample shows about 54,000 clones, about 81% of them seen only once. The material was CD4+ or CD8+ T cells sorted from blood, obtained in a trial of the OX40 agonist ivuxolimab. These receptors all stem from an adult with an advanced solid tumor such as melanoma, head and neck, liver or kidney cancer.

V and J are TRBV10-1 and TRBJ2-1, with D unresolved. The CDR3 length is 13 residues. CDR1 and CDR2 (germline): WNHNN, SYGVQD (reference sequence). V was cut by 4 bases and J by 3 bases, with 7 bases left in between. The CDR3 sequence: CASSGGSYNEQFF. DNA of the CDR3: TGCGCCAGCAGTGGAGGCAGCTACAATGAGCAGTTCTTC.

CDR3 region: CASSFLMNTEAFF. DNA for the CDR3: TGCGCCAGCAGCTTTCTGATGAACACTGAAGCTTTCTTT. J is TRBJ1-1 and V is TRBV5-1; no firm D call. Germline V lookup: CDR1 SGHRS, CDR2 YFSETQ. Trimming pared 2 bases from V and 0 bases from J, leaving 5 bases between. The CDR3 has 13 residues. Drawing the rest from reference TRBV5-1 and TRBJ1-1, the complete variable domain is KAGVTQTPRYLIKTRGQQVTLSCSPISGHRSVSWYQQTPGQGLQFLFEYFSETQRNKGNFPGRFSGRQFSNSRSEMNVSTLELGDSALYLCASSFLMNTEAFFGQGTRLTVV.

This clone was counted at least ten times. The J gene is TRBJ2-5, the V gene TRBV6-5; TRBD1 is a possible D gene (6 bases). The CDR3 length is 12 residues. The germline CDR1 and CDR2 sequences are MNHEY and SVGAGI. The V end lost 7 bases, the J end lost 5 bases, and 11 bases lay between the germline ends. In nucleotides, the CDR3 is TGTGCCAGCAATACAAGGGGGGAGACCCAGTACTTC. Encoded protein: CASNTRGETQYF.

The rearrangement links TRBV5-8 to TRBJ1-2; perhaps TRBD1 as D (6 bases). Trimming removed 0 bases from V and 3 bases from J, with 15 bases in between. Germline V gene sequence: CDR1 SGHTS, CDR2 YDEGEE. The CDR3 spans 16 residues. Written as DNA, the CDR3 is TGTGCCAGCAGCTTGGAGGGGGGACGCACCCACTATGGCTACACCTTC. This translates into CASSLEGGRTHYGYTF.

This chain connects TRBV7-6 to TRBJ1-2, with unresolved D. CDR1 and CDR2 (germline): SGHVS, FNYEAQ. Deletions cut 5 bases from V and 8 bases from J, with 18 bases between. The CDR3 spans 14 residues. DNA for the CDR3: TGTGCCAGCAGCCCCTCGGCGGCCCAAGGAGGCTACACCTTC. Its protein is CASSPSAAQGGYTF.

The chain uses TRBV5-5 and TRBJ2-2, with 8 bases matching TRBD1. Germline values: CDR1 SGHKS, CDR2 YYEKEE (reference sequence). This CDR3 has 15 residues. V trimming: 5 bases; J trimming: 5 bases; junction bases outside the gene matches: 8. CDR3 loop: CASRRGQERTGELFF. CDR3 DNA sequence: TGTGCCAGCAGAAGGGGACAGGAGAGGACCGGGGAGCTGTTTTTT.

This chain uses TRBV11-2 with TRBJ1-2; no firm D call. The CDR3 extends over 16 amino acids. Germline CDR1 and CDR2: SGHAT and FQNNGV. Trimming removed 4 bases at V and 1 base at J, with 16 bases between. The CDR3 nucleotides read TGTGCCAGCAGCTGGACTCGCCGGCAGAATAACTATGGCTACACCTTC. Translated, it gives CASSWTRRQNNYGYTF.

V usage is TRBV5-4 and J usage is TRBJ2-3; the D gene is possibly TRBD2 (8 bases). Per the germline V gene, CDR1 is SGHNT and CDR2 is YYREEE (reference sequence). The length of the CDR3 is 17 residues. The germline V and J ends were trimmed by 4 bases and 5 bases, with 23 bases remaining between them. The CDR3 reads CASSATLRGTRRDTQYF. The CDR3 nucleotides are TGTGCCAGCAGCGCAACACTCAGGGGGACTAGAAGAGATACGCAGTATTTT. Full variable domain (outside the CDR3, taken from reference TRBV5-4 and TRBJ2-3): ETGVTQSPTHLIKTRGQQVTLRCSSQSGHNTVSWYQQALGQGPQFIFQYYREEENGRGNFPPRFSGLQFPNYSSELNVNALELDDSALYLCASSATLRGTRRDTQYFGPGTRLTVL.

The chain combines TRBV19 with TRBJ2-7; possible D gene TRBD2, 5 bases. CDR1 and CDR2 from the germline V gene are LNHDA and SQIVND (reference sequence). This CDR3 spans 15 amino acids. Between the trimmed V and J ends, which lost 3 bases and 0 bases, there was a span of 12 bases. CDR3 amino acids: CASSMEAESSYEQYF. The DNA of the CDR3 is TGTGCCAGTAGTATGGAGGCAGAGAGCTCCTACGAGCAGTACTTC.

The chain couples TRBV7-9 to TRBJ1-6; possible D gene TRBD1, 6 bases. The germline V gene encodes CDR1 SEHNR and CDR2 FQNEAQ (reference sequence). Trimming left V 1 base short and J 6 bases short, with 19 bases between. This CDR3 has 18 residues. CDR3 sequence reads: CASSLVIGGRPPNSPLHF. As DNA, the CDR3 is TGTGCCAGCAGCTTAGTAATAGGGGGGCGCCCCCCTAATTCACCCCTCCACTTT.

The chain joins TRBV4-1 to TRBJ1-5; TRBD1 matches at 7 bases. J lost 2 bases, V lost 1 base, and 2 bases had no gene match. The CDR3 totals 15 residues. The germline V gene has CDR1 MGHRA and CDR2 YSYEKL. The CDR3 loop reads CASSQGQGGNQPQHF. The CDR3 DNA sequence: TGCGCCAGCAGCCAAGGACAGGGAGGCAATCAGCCCCAGCATTTT.

This sequence joins TRBV6-1 and TRBJ2-2; D perhaps matches TRBD1 (5 bases). The CDR3 consists of 14 residues. V lost 9 bases, J lost 8 bases, and 19 bases lay in between. CDR1 is MNHNS, CDR2 SASEGT, per germline. The CDR3 loop reads CASGAGPPVGELFF. The CDR3 DNA sequence: TGTGCCAGTGGGGCCGGGCCCCCCGTTGGGGAGCTGTTTTTT.

This chain joins TRBV6-5 and TRBJ1-4; D remains ambiguous. The V gene lost 2 bases and the J gene lost 2 bases, with 6 bases spanning the gap. Germline CDR1 MNHEY, CDR2 SVGAGI. The CDR3 is made up of 14 amino acids. The CDR3 nucleotides are TGTGCCAGCAGTTACGGTTTCACTAATGAAAAACTGTTTTTT. Residues: CASSYGFTNEKLFF.

This clone is medium-sized. V gene TRBV11-3 combines with J gene TRBJ1-1; D remains ambiguous. The CDR3 sequence is 13 residues long. CDR1 is SGHNT and CDR2 is YENEEA in the germline V gene. V was shortened by 6 bases and J by 0 bases, with 8 bases between the two germline ends. CDR3 DNA sequence: TGTGCCAGCAGTCCGGAGATGAACACTGAAGCTTTCTTT. Translating it yields CASSPEMNTEAFF.

A note on this clone: Different DNA sequences within this sample yield the same CDR3. This sequence joins TRBV27 and TRBJ1-1; D is unresolved. Germline CDR1 reads MNHEY; CDR2 reads SMNVEV (reference sequence). Trimming pared 10 bases from V and 0 bases from J, leaving 15 bases between. The CDR3 covers 14 residues. CDR3: CATVSGSMNTEAFF. CDR3 nucleotide sequence: TGTGCCACCGTGTCGGGCAGCATGAACACTGAAGCTTTCTTT.

The chain links TRBV18 to TRBJ2-7; D remains ambiguous. The germline gives CDR1 KGHSH, CDR2 LQKENI. Trimming took off 0 bases at V and 1 base at J, with 10 bases between the two ends. The CDR3 covers 15 residues. This chain's CDR3 is CASSPPAPESYEQYF. Written as DNA, the CDR3 is TGTGCCAGCTCACCACCTGCCCCCGAGTCCTACGAGCAGTACTTC.

The gene calls are TRBV19 and TRBJ1-5; 12 bases match TRBD1. The CDR3 length is 16 residues. Looked up from germline, CDR1 is LNHDA and CDR2 is SQIVND (reference sequence). After removal of 5 bases from V and 2 bases from J, the junction contained 4 bases not matched to a gene. The DNA for the CDR3 is TGTGCCAGTAGTCCCGGGACAGGGGGCGGCAATCAGCCCCAGCATTTT. It translates to CASSPGTGGGNQPQHF. The full variable domain, completed using reference TRBV19 and TRBJ1-5, is DGGITQSPKYLFRKEGQNVTLSCEQNLNHDAMYWYRQDPGQGLRLIYYSQIVNDFQKGDIAEGYSVSREKKESFPLTVTSAQKNPTAFYLCASSPGTGGGNQPQHFGDGTRLSIL.

The J gene is TRBJ1-2, the V gene TRBV7-3; perhaps TRBD1 as D (6 bases). With 5 bases removed from V and 8 bases from J, the gap between germline ends came to 18 bases. Germline values: CDR1 SGHTA, CDR2 FQGTGA. There are 14 residues in the CDR3. In DNA form, the CDR3 reads TGTGCCAGCAGCCCCGGGGGGCCCGGAGGCGGCTACACCTTC. Its protein product is CASSPGGPGGGYTF.